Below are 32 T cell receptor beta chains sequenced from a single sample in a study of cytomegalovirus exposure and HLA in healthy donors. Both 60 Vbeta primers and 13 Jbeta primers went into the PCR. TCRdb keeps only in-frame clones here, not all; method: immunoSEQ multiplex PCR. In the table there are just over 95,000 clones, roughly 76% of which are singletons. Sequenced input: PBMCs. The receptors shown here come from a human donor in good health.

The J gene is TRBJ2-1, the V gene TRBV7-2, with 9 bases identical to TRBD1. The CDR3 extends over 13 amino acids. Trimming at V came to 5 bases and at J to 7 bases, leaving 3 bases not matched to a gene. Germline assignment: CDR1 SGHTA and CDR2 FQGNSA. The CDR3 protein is CASSPGTGNEQFF. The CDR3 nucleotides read TGTGCCAGCAGCCCCGGGACAGGGAATGAGCAGTTCTTC.

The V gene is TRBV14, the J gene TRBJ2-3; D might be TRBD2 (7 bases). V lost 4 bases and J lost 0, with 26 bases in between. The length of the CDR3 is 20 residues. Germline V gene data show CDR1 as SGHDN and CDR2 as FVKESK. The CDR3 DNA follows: TGTGCCAGCAGCCGACGGATAGGGGGGGGGTATTTGTCAAGCACAGATACGCAGTATTTT. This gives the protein CASSRRIGGGYLSSTDTQYF.

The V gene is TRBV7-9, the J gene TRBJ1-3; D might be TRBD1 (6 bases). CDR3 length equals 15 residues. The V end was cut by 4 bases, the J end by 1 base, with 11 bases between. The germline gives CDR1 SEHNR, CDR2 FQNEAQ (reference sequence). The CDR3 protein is CASSSNTGSGNTIYF. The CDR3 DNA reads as TGTGCCAGCAGCTCAAATACAGGGTCTGGAAACACCATATATTTT.

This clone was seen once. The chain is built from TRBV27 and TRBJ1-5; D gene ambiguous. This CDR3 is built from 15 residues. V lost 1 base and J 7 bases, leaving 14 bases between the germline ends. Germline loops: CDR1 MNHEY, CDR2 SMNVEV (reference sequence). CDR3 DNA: TGTGCCAGCAGTTTATTTTTGGGCGTGAACCAGCCCCAGCATTTT. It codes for CASSLFLGVNQPQHF.

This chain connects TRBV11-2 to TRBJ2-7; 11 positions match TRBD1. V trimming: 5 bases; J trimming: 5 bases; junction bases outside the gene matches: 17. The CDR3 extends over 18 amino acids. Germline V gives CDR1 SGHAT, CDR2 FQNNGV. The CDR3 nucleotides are TGTGCCAGCAGCCCGAGACGAGAGGACAGGGGGCTTAAAGACGAGCAGTACTTC. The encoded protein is CASSPRREDRGLKDEQYF.

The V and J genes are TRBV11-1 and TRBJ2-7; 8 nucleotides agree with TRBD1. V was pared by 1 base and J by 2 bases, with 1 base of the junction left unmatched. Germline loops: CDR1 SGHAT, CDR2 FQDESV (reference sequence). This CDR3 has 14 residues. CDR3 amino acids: CASSLVGQAYEQYF. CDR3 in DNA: TGTGCCAGCAGCTTAGTGGGACAGGCCTACGAGCAGTACTTC.

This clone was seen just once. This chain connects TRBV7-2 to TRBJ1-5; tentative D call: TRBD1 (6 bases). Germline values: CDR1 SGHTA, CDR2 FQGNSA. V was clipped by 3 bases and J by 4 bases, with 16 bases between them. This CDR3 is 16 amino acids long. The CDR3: CASSLGPGQGNQPQHF. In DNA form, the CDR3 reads TGTGCCAGCAGCTTGGGCCCGGGGCAGGGGAATCAGCCCCAGCATTTT.

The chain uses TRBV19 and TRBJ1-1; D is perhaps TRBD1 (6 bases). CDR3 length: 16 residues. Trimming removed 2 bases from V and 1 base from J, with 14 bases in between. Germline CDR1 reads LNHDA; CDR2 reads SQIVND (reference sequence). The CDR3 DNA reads TGTGCCAGTAGTATATGGTGGACAGCAACGAACACTGAAGCTTTCTTT. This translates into CASSIWWTATNTEAFF.

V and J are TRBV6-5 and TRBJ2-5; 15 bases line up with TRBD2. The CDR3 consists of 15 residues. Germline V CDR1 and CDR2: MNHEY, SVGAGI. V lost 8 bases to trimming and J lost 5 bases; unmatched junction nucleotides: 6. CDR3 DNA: TGTGCCAGCTTGTCTGGACTAGCGGGAGGGGAGACCCAGTACTTC. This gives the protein CASLSGLAGGETQYF.

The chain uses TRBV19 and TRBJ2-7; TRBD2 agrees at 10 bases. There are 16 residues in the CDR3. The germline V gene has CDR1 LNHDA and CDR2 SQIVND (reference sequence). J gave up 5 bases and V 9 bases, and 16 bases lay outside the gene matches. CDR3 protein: CASSGPAGGPVHEQYF. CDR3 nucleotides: TGTGCCAGCTCCGGCCCAGCGGGAGGGCCTGTCCACGAGCAGTACTTC.

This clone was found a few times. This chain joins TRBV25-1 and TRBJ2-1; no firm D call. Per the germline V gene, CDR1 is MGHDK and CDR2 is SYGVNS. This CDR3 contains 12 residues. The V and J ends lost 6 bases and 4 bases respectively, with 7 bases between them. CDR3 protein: CASSRVYNEQFF. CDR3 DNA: TGTGCCAGCAGCCGGGTATACAATGAGCAGTTCTTC. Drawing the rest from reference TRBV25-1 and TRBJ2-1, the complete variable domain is EADIYQTPRYLVIGTGKKITLECSQTMGHDKMYWYQQDPGMELHLIHYSYGVNSTEKGDLSSESTVSRIRTEHFPLTLESARPSHTSQYLCASSRVYNEQFFGPGTRLTVL.

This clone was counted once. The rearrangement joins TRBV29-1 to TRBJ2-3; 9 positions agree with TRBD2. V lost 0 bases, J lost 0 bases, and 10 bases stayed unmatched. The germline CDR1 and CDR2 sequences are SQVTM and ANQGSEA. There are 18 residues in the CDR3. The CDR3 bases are TGCAGCGTTGAAGACGCCCTTTCTAGCGGGACTAGCACAGATACGCAGTATTTT. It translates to CSVEDALSSGTSTDTQYF.

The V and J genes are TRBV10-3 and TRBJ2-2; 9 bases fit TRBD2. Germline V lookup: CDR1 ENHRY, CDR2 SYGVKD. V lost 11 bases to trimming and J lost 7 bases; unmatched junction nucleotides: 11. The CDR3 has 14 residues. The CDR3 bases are TGTGCCGCGAGGGGGGTAGCGGGAGTCGGGGAGCTGTTTTTT. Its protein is CAARGVAGVGELFF.

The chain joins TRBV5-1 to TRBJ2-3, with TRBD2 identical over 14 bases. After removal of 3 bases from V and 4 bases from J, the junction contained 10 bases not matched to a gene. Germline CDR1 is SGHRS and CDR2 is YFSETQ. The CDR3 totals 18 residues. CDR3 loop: CASSSGLAGGSRADTQYF. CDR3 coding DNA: TGCGCCAGCAGCTCTGGACTAGCGGGAGGTAGTAGGGCAGATACGCAGTATTTT.

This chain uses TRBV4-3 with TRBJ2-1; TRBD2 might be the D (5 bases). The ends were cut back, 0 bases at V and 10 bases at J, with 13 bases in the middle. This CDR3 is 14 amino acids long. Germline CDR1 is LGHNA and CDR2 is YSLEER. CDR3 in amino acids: CASSQEPRGSEQFF. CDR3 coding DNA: TGCGCCAGCAGCCAAGAGCCGAGAGGGAGCGAGCAGTTCTTC.

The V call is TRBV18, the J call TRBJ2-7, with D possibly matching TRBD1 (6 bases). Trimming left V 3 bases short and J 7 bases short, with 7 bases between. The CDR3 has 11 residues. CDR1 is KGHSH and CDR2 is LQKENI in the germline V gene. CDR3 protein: CASSPGTEQYF. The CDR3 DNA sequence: TGTGCCAGCTCACCTGGGACAGAGCAGTACTTC. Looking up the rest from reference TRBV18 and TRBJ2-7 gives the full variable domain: NAGVMQNPRHLVRRRGQEARLRCSPMKGHSHVYWYRQLPEEGLKFMVYLQKENIIDESGMPKERFSAEFPKEGPSILRIQQVVRGDSAAYFCASSPGTEQYFGPGTRLTVT.

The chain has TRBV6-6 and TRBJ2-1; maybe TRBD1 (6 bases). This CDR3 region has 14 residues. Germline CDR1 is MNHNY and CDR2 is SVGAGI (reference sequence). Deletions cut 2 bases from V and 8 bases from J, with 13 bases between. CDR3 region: CASSYKGRGYEQFF. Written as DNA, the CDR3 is TGTGCCAGCAGTTACAAGGGCAGGGGCTATGAGCAGTTCTTC.

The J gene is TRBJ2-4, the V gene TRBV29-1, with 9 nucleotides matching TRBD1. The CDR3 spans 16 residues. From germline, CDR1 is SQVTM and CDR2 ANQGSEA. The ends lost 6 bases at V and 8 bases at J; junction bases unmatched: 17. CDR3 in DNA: TGCAGCGTCCGCCTCGTGAGCTGGACAGGGGTAGACATTCAGTACTTC. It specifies CSVRLVSWTGVDIQYF.

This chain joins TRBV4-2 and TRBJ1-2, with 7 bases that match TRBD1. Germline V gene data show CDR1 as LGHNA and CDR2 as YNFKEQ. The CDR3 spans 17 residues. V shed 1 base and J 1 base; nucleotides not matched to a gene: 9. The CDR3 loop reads CASSQAFRTGLNYGYTF. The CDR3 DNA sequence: TGTGCCAGCAGCCAAGCCTTTAGGACAGGACTTAACTATGGCTACACCTTC.

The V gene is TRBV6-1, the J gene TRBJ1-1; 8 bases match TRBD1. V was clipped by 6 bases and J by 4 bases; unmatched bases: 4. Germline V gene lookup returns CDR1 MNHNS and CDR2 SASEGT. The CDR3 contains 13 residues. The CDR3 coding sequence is TGTGCCAGCAGCCAGGGGGCTGGCACTGAAGCTTTCTTT. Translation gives CASSQGAGTEAFF.

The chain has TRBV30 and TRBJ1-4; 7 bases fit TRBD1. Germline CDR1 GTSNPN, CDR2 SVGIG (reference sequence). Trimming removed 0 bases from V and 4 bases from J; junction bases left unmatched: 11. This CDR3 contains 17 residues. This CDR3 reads CAWSVGRGPSINEKLFF. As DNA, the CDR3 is TGTGCCTGGAGTGTTGGTAGGGGGCCCTCTATTAATGAAAAACTGTTTTTT.

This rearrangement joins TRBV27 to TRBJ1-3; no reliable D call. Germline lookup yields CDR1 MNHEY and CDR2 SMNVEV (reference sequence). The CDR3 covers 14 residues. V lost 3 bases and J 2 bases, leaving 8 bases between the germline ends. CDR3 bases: TGTGCCAGCAGTTTCGGAGCTACTGGAAACACCATATATTTT. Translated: CASSFGATGNTIYF.

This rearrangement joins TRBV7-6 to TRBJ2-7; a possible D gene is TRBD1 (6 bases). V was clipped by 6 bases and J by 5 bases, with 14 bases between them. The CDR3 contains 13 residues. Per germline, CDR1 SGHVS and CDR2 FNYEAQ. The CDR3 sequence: CASSPQGPNEQYF. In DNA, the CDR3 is TGTGCCAGCAGTCCCCAGGGGCCCAACGAGCAGTACTTC.

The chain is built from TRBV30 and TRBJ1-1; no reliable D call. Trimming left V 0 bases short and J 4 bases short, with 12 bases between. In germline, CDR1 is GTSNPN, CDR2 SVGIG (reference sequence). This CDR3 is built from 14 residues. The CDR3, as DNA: TGTGCCTGGAGTGTACGCTTAGGAGGCACTGAAGCTTTCTTT. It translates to CAWSVRLGGTEAFF.

The CDR3 sequence: CASTAFSTGGGLEQYF. The CDR3 nucleotides are TGCGCCAGCACCGCCTTTTCCACAGGGGGCGGGCTCGAGCAGTACTTC. This chain links TRBV5-1 with TRBJ2-7; 9 bases match TRBD1. Trimming cost V 6 bases and J 6 bases; bases outside gene matches: 16. The CDR3 runs to 16 residues. Germline CDR1 is SGHRS and CDR2 is YFSETQ.

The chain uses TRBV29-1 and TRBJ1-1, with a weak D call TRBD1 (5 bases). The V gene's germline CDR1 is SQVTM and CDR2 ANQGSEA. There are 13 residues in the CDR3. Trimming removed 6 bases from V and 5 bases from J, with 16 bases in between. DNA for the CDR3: TGCAGCGTAACGACAGCTAGAACAACTGAAGCTTTCTTT. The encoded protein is CSVTTARTTEAFF.

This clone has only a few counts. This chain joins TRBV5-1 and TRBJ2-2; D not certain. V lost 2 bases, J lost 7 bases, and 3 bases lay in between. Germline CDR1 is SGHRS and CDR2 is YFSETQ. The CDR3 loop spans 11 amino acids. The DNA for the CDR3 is TGCGCCAGCAGCTTTCTCGGGGAGCTGTTTTTT. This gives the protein CASSFLGELFF.

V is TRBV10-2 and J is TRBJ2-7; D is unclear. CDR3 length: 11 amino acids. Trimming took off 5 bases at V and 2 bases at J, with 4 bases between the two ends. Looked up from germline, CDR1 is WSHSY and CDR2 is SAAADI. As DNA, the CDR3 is TGCGCCAGCAGTTCGGCCTACGAGCAGTACTTC. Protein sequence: CASSSAYEQYF.

The CDR3 DNA follows: TGTGCCAGCAGCCAGTCGCTAGCGGGGGGGCCTTCCTACGAGCAGTACTTC. It encodes CASSQSLAGGPSYEQYF. This chain joins TRBV4-2 and TRBJ2-7, with 12 bases fitting TRBD2. The CDR3 is made up of 17 amino acids. Germline values: CDR1 LGHNA, CDR2 YNFKEQ. The V segment lost 3 bases and the J segment 1 base; nucleotides outside the gene matches: 7.

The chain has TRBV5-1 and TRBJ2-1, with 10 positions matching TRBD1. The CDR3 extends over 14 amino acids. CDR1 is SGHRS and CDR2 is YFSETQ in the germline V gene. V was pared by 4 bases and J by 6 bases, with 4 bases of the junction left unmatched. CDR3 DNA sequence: TGCGCCAGCAGCCGGGACAGGGGATTCAATGAGCAGTTCTTC. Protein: CASSRDRGFNEQFF.

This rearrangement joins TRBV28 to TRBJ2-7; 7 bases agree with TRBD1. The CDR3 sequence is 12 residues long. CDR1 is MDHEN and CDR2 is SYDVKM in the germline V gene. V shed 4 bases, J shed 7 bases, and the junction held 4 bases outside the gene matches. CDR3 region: CASSWTGWEQYF. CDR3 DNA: TGTGCCAGCAGTTGGACAGGCTGGGAGCAGTACTTC.

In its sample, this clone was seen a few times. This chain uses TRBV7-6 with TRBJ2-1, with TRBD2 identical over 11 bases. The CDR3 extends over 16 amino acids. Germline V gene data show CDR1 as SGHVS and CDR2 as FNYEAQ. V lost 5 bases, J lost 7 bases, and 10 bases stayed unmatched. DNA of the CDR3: TGTGCCAGCAGCATATCGACTAGCGGGATTCGAAATGAGCAGTTCTTC. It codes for CASSISTSGIRNEQFF.